This passage covers 20 T cell receptor beta chains from one sample sequenced in a study of shared clonotypes between healthy human individuals. Assay used: immunoSEQ multiplex PCR; TCRdb lists only in-frame clones, some missing. The table shows 950,000 to 1,100,000 clones, with approximately 76% occurring only once. Sequencing was performed on memory CD4+ T cells sorted from blood. The subset denotes: CD45RA-negative fraction. The receptors originated from a man younger than 30 in good health.

The gene calls are TRBV27 and TRBJ1-2; D unclear. The germline V gene has CDR1 MNHEY and CDR2 SMNVEV (reference sequence). CDR3 length equals 14 residues. V was cut by 0 bases and J by 6 bases, with 11 bases left in between. The chain's CDR3 is CASSLSRGLNGYTF. The CDR3 nucleotides are TGTGCCAGCAGTTTATCTCGCGGTCTTAATGGCTACACCTTC.

This clone has just a few counts. The CDR3 DNA follows: TGTGCCAGCAGTGAATCTGGGGCCAACGTCCTGACTTTC. Translation: CASSESGANVLTF. The J gene is TRBJ2-6, the V gene TRBV25-1, with D unclear. V gave up 1 base and J gave up 2 bases, with 0 bases separating them. Germline CDR1 reads MGHDK; CDR2 reads SYGVNS. The CDR3 spans 13 residues.

Notes on this clone: Other DNA sequences from this sample encode an identical CDR3 as well. The chain recombines TRBV2 with TRBJ2-3, with D possibly TRBD1 on 6 matching bases. V was clipped by 6 bases and J by 2 bases, with 12 bases between them. The CDR3 spans 14 residues. Germline CDR1 is SNHLY and CDR2 is FYNNEI. In DNA, the CDR3 is TGTGCCAGCAGGAAACAGGGAAACACAGATACGCAGTATTTT. Protein: CASRKQGNTDTQYF.

V usage is TRBV7-2 and J usage is TRBJ1-1; D possibly corresponds to TRBD1 (5 bases). CDR1 is SGHTA, CDR2 FQGNSA, per germline. The CDR3 is 13 residues long. Trimming removed 7 bases from V and 11 bases from J, with 20 bases in between. DNA of the CDR3: TGTGCCAGCACCATTCTTCTGGGGACCGGGGCTTTCTTT. Residues: CASTILLGTGAFF.

The CDR3 here is CAWMQGYPRGVRRPQHF. CDR3 nucleotides: TGTGCCTGGATGCAAGGATACCCTAGGGGGGTAAGGCGGCCCCAGCATTTT. The chain carries TRBV30 and TRBJ1-5; D perhaps matches TRBD1 (6 bases). The CDR3 runs to 17 residues. Per germline, CDR1 GTSNPN and CDR2 SVGIG (reference sequence). Trimming cost V 4 bases and J 9 bases, with 28 bases left between them.

The table lists this clone with a few counts. The chain links TRBV5-4 to TRBJ1-5, with D hard to call. The germline CDR1 and CDR2 sequences are SGHNT and YYREEE (reference sequence). The V end lost 4 bases, the J end lost 2 bases, and 10 bases lay between the germline ends. The CDR3 covers 14 residues. CDR3 region: CASSTDGGNQPQHF. The CDR3 DNA is TGTGCCAGCAGCACGGACGGTGGCAATCAGCCCCAGCATTTT.

The chain couples TRBV6-5 to TRBJ2-2, with D perhaps matching TRBD1 or TRBD2 (5 bases each). Trimming shortened V by 6 bases and J by 2 bases, and 10 bases separated the two germline ends. The CDR3 length is 14 residues. CDR1 and CDR2 from the germline V gene are MNHEY and SVGAGI. The CDR3 nucleotides read TGTGCCAGCAGAGGGGACCGCAACACCGGGGAGCTGTTTTTT. Amino acid sequence: CASRGDRNTGELFF.

In this sample, this clone turned up a few times. The same CDR3 arises from other DNA sequences in this sample as well. The chain has TRBV7-3 and TRBJ2-5; D unclear. The V and J ends lost 2 bases and 1 base respectively, with 5 bases between them. The V gene's germline CDR1 is SGHTA and CDR2 FQGTGA. The CDR3 has 13 amino acids. The CDR3 DNA reads TGTGCCAGCAGCTTAGGTCCCCAAGAGACCCAGTACTTC. This sequence encodes CASSLGPQETQYF.

J is TRBJ2-1 and V is TRBV10-3, with unresolved D. This CDR3 is built from 15 residues. Germline V CDR1 and CDR2: ENHRY, SYGVKD. Deletions cut 3 bases from V and 3 bases from J, with 12 bases between. CDR3 protein: CAISDWTGFYNEQFF. CDR3 in DNA: TGTGCCATCAGTGACTGGACCGGTTTCTACAATGAGCAGTTCTTC.

The chain combines TRBV10-2 with TRBJ2-7, with 10 bases aligning to TRBD2. V gave up 3 bases and J gave up 2 bases; unmatched junction bases: 4. There are 15 residues in the CDR3. Germline V lookup: CDR1 WSHSY, CDR2 SAAADI. This CDR3 reads CASSDGTSEPYEQYF. The CDR3 coding sequence is TGCGCCAGCAGTGACGGGACTAGCGAGCCCTACGAGCAGTACTTC.

The chain carries TRBV5-1 and TRBJ2-5, with TRBD2 matching over 9 bases. CDR3 size: 15 residues. Germline V lookup: CDR1 SGHRS, CDR2 YFSETQ. The V gene end was trimmed by 4 bases and the J gene end by 5 bases; junction bases not matched to a gene: 9. The CDR3 DNA is TGCGCCAGCAGCCTTCGGACTAGCGTTGGGGAGACCCAGTACTTC. Translated: CASSLRTSVGETQYF.

This chain uses TRBV5-4 with TRBJ2-1; D is possibly TRBD2 (5 bases). The V and J ends lost 0 bases and 7 bases respectively, with 14 bases between them. Germline values: CDR1 SGHNT, CDR2 YYREEE (reference sequence). This CDR3 is built from 15 residues. CDR3 residues: CASSLAAEKSNEQFF. CDR3 DNA: TGTGCCAGCAGCTTGGCAGCGGAAAAGTCGAATGAGCAGTTCTTC.

This chain connects TRBV5-1 to TRBJ1-4; 7 nucleotides align to TRBD1. With 3 bases clipped from V and 3 bases from J, the junction kept 8 bases outside the gene matches. Germline values: CDR1 SGHRS, CDR2 YFSETQ. There are 16 residues in the CDR3. CDR3 residues: CASSSTGYGPNEKLFF. CDR3 coding DNA: TGCGCCAGCAGCTCGACAGGGTACGGGCCTAATGAAAAACTGTTTTTT.

The chain is built from TRBV5-1 and TRBJ1-5; D not certain. The CDR3 extends over 17 amino acids. Trimming stripped 0 bases from V and 0 bases from J, with 13 bases between. Per germline, CDR1 SGHRS and CDR2 YFSETQ. CDR3 sequence: CASSLDPGINSNQPQHF. For the CDR3, the DNA is TGCGCCAGCAGCTTGGACCCAGGTATCAATAGCAATCAGCCCCAGCATTTT.

Regarding this clone: The same CDR3 can be traced to other DNA sequences in this sample. The CDR3 sequence: CASSLGQGETQYF. The CDR3 coding sequence is TGTGCCAGCAGCCTTGGACAGGGGGAGACCCAGTACTTC. The V and J genes are TRBV11-3 and TRBJ2-5; 9 nucleotides agree with TRBD1. After removal of 5 bases from V and 5 bases from J, the junction contained 3 bases not matched to a gene. The CDR3 is made up of 13 amino acids. CDR1 SGHNT and CDR2 YENEEA come from the germline V gene.

This clone came up once. The genes are TRBV10-3 and TRBJ2-2, with a possible D match to TRBD2 (6 bases). This CDR3 has 15 amino acids. V lost 5 bases, J lost 4 bases, and 14 bases lay in between. CDR1 is ENHRY and CDR2 is SYGVKD in the germline V gene. CDR3 in amino acids: CAISQGGVSTGELFF. DNA for the CDR3: TGTGCCATCAGTCAAGGAGGGGTTTCCACCGGGGAGCTGTTTTTT.

The V and J genes are TRBV19 and TRBJ2-4, with 8 bases matching TRBD1. The CDR3 runs 14 residues. The germline V gene has CDR1 LNHDA and CDR2 SQIVND (reference sequence). J gave up 5 bases and V 3 bases, and 3 bases lay outside the gene matches. In DNA form, the CDR3 reads TGTGCCAGTAGTATCGGACAGGGCCAAAACATTCAGTACTTC. This translates into CASSIGQGQNIQYF.

V gene TRBV7-9 combines with J gene TRBJ2-2, with 7 nucleotides matching TRBD1. Losses at the gene ends were 3 bases for V and 0 bases for J; bases not matched to a gene: 1. This CDR3 is 15 amino acids long. Germline V gene lookup returns CDR1 SEHNR and CDR2 FQNEAQ (reference sequence). CDR3 coding DNA: TGTGCCAGCAGCTTTGGACAGGCGAACACCGGGGAGCTGTTTTTT. It translates to CASSFGQANTGELFF.

The chain couples TRBV5-4 to TRBJ2-1; TRBD2 matches 9 bases. Germline V gives CDR1 SGHNT, CDR2 YYREEE (reference sequence). The CDR3 has 16 amino acids. Trimming at V came to 1 base and at J to 4 bases, leaving 6 bases not matched to a gene. The CDR3 nucleotides are TGTGCCAGCAGCTTGTTTGTGGCGGGAGGGTACAATGAGCAGTTCTTC. Translating gives CASSLFVAGGYNEQFF.

The chain is built from TRBV9 and TRBJ1-3; tentatively, D is TRBD1 (5 bases). Per germline, CDR1 SGDLS and CDR2 YYNGEE. CDR3 length: 16 residues. The V gene lost 0 bases and the J gene lost 1 base, with 11 bases spanning the gap. As DNA, the CDR3 is TGTGCCAGCAGCGTAGAGGGGACCCTGTCTGGAAACACCATATATTTT. Residues: CASSVEGTLSGNTIYF. Looking up the rest from reference TRBV9 and TRBJ1-3 gives the full variable domain: DSGVTQTPKHLITATGQRVTLRCSPRSGDLSVYWYQQSLDQGLQFLIQYYNGEERAKGNILERFSAQQFPDLHSELNLSSLELGDSALYFCASSVEGTLSGNTIYFGEGSWLTVV.